These 28 T cell receptor beta chains originate from one sample sequenced in a study of T cell responses to AZD1222 COVID-19 vaccine. TCRdb's table, derived via immunoSEQ multiplex PCR, lists solely in-frame clones and lacks some. The table lists roughly 180,000 clones, 80% to 95% of them singletons. The source was peripheral blood, collected 28 days after the second AZD1222 dose. The receptors were sampled from an adult who received the AZD1222 COVID-19 vaccine.

The V and J genes are TRBV29-1 and TRBJ2-7; 8 positions match TRBD2. Unmatched junction bases numbered 8, after V lost 6 bases and J lost 4 bases. The CDR3 contains 13 residues. The germline V gene encodes CDR1 SQVTM and CDR2 ANQGSEA. In DNA form, the CDR3 reads TGCAGCGTCGACATCGGGGGGGGATACGAGCAGTACTTC. Translated: CSVDIGGGYEQYF.

V gene TRBV7-2 combines with J gene TRBJ2-1, with 8 positions matching TRBD2. CDR3 length: 14 residues. Germline V gene data show CDR1 as SGHTA and CDR2 as FQGNSA. V trimming: 1 base; J trimming: 6 bases; junction bases outside the gene matches: 2. The CDR3 reads CASSLGRGANEQFF. CDR3 coding DNA: TGTGCCAGCAGCTTAGGGCGGGGGGCCAATGAGCAGTTCTTC.

V and J are TRBV7-9 and TRBJ2-3, with D hard to call. Per germline, CDR1 SEHNR and CDR2 FQNEAQ (reference sequence). The CDR3 contains 15 residues. Trimming removed 3 bases at V and 2 bases at J, with 12 bases between. CDR3 region: CASSFHARTTDTQYF. The CDR3 bases are TGTGCCAGCAGCTTCCACGCCAGGACCACAGATACGCAGTATTTT.

In DNA, the CDR3 is TGTGCCAGCAGCATTGGACAGGGAACTGGAAACACCATATATTTT. It codes for CASSIGQGTGNTIYF. V and J are TRBV21-1 and TRBJ1-3; the table assigns TRBD1, which was not confirmed against the DNA. TRBV21-1 is a listed pseudogene. The CDR3 contains 15 residues.

The chain combines TRBV18 with TRBJ2-3; 14 bases match TRBD2. The length of the CDR3 is 16 residues. V shed 6 bases, J shed 1 base, and the junction held 3 bases outside the gene matches. Germline V CDR1 and CDR2: KGHSH, LQKENI. The CDR3 nucleotides read TGTGCCAGCTCCGTGGGACTAGCGGGAGGCACAGATACGCAGTATTTT. Translation gives CASSVGLAGGTDTQYF.

To note about this clone: This sample also contains other DNA sequences that code for the same CDR3. The chain joins TRBV29-1 to TRBJ1-2; D unclear. V was clipped by 4 bases and J by 1 base, with 4 bases between them. Looked up from germline, CDR1 is SQVTM and CDR2 is ANQGSEA. The CDR3 length is 11 residues. CDR3 region: CSVGDNYGYTF. DNA for the CDR3: TGCAGCGTTGGAGATAACTATGGCTACACCTTC.

This clone was seen just once. For the CDR3, the DNA is TGTGCCAGCAGCGACCCCGATTCGGGGGCGTTTGATGGCTACACCTTC. Translation: CASSDPDSGAFDGYTF. The chain joins TRBV7-8 to TRBJ1-2; D may be TRBD1 (6 bases). The CDR3 extends over 16 amino acids. Trimming shortened V by 5 bases and J by 6 bases, and 22 bases separated the two germline ends. Germline V gene data show CDR1 as SGHVS and CDR2 as FQNEAQ.

The J gene is TRBJ1-3, the V gene TRBV6-5; 8 bases fit TRBD1. This CDR3 is built from 14 residues. The germline V gene has CDR1 MNHEY and CDR2 SVGAGI. V dropped 5 bases and J dropped 4; count of bases not matched to a gene: 4. The CDR3 loop is CASSQGARGNTIYF. CDR3 DNA sequence: TGTGCCAGCAGTCAGGGGGCGAGGGGAAACACCATATATTTT.

The table lists this clone with a count of one. This chain uses TRBV5-1 with TRBJ1-2, with D possibly TRBD1 on 6 matching bases. CDR3 length: 12 residues. CDR1 SGHRS and CDR2 YFSETQ come from the germline V gene. Trimming removed 0 bases from V and 8 bases from J, with 8 bases in between. CDR3 sequence (DNA): TGCGCCAGCAGCTTGGACAGGGACGGCTACACCTTC. Amino acids: CASSLDRDGYTF. Complete variable domain (other parts from reference TRBV5-1 and TRBJ1-2): KAGVTQTPRYLIKTRGQQVTLSCSPISGHRSVSWYQQTPGQGLQFLFEYFSETQRNKGNFPGRFSGRQFSNSRSEMNVSTLELGDSALYLCASSLDRDGYTFGSGTRLTVV.

The chain is built from TRBV30 and TRBJ1-5; D remains unclear. Germline lookup yields CDR1 GTSNPN and CDR2 SVGIG (reference sequence). This CDR3 has 13 residues. V gave up 1 base and J gave up 4 bases, with 8 bases separating them. CDR3 sequence: CAWSAVGNQPQHF. The CDR3 DNA sequence: TGTGCCTGGAGTGCTGTAGGGAATCAGCCCCAGCATTTT.

The rearrangement uses TRBV7-3 and TRBJ1-5, with no clear D. Germline V gene lookup returns CDR1 SGHTA and CDR2 FQGTGA. V was clipped by 0 bases and J by 8 bases, with 8 bases between them. This CDR3 contains 13 residues. This CDR3 reads CASSLTAREPQHF. As DNA, the CDR3 is TGTGCCAGCAGCTTAACAGCTCGGGAGCCCCAGCATTTT.

This clone was observed once. The chain uses TRBV11-3 and TRBJ2-1, with D perhaps TRBD1 (6 bases). Looked up from germline, CDR1 is SGHNT and CDR2 is YENEEA. V gave up 0 bases and J gave up 0 bases, with 9 bases separating them. The CDR3 has 16 residues. CDR3 bases: TGTGCCAGCAGCTTAGAGGGGGCGGCCTCCTACAATGAGCAGTTCTTC. Protein product: CASSLEGAASYNEQFF.

V is TRBV7-9 and J is TRBJ1-3; the D is unclear. The CDR3 totals 15 residues. V was shortened by 5 bases and J by 0 bases, with 11 bases between the two germline ends. Germline V CDR1 and CDR2: SEHNR, FQNEAQ (reference sequence). This chain's CDR3 is CASSPNWGSGNTIYF. The DNA of the CDR3 is TGTGCCAGCAGCCCAAACTGGGGCTCTGGAAACACCATATATTTT.

Here the CDR3 DNA reads TGTGCCAGCATCCCGGGACTATTCACGAGGAATGAGCAGTTCTTC. This gives the protein CASIPGLFTRNEQFF. The chain employs TRBV6-5 and TRBJ2-1; TRBD2 agrees at 7 bases. The CDR3 totals 15 residues. With V trimmed by 7 bases and J by 7 bases, 13 bases remained unmatched. Per the germline V gene, CDR1 is MNHEY and CDR2 is SVGAGI.

This clone occurred once. The chain is built from TRBV29-1 and TRBJ1-2; possible D gene TRBD1, 6 bases. The germline V gene has CDR1 SQVTM and CDR2 ANQGSEA. V shed 7 bases and J shed 7 bases, with 19 bases lying between them. The CDR3 has 13 residues. The CDR3 region has the DNA TGCAGCGCCCAAAAGCTACAGGGCGCTGGCTACACCTTC. Translated, it gives CSAQKLQGAGYTF. Full variable domain (remainder filled in from reference TRBV29-1 and TRBJ1-2): SAVISQKPSRDICQRGTSLTIQCQVDSQVTMMFWYRQQPGQSLTLIATANQGSEATYESGFVIDKFPISRPNLTFSTLTVSNMSPEDSSIYLCSAQKLQGAGYTFGSGTRLTVV.

The chain's CDR3 is CASSRGPDTGELFF. Here the CDR3 DNA reads TGTGCCAGCAGTAGAGGACCGGACACCGGGGAGCTGTTTTTT. This rearrangement joins TRBV6-5 to TRBJ2-2, with D unclear. Germline V gene data show CDR1 as MNHEY and CDR2 as SVGAGI. This CDR3 contains 14 residues. V was shortened by 5 bases and J by 3 bases, with 10 bases between the two germline ends.

This chain links TRBV10-3 with TRBJ1-2; perhaps TRBD1 as D (6 bases). CDR3 length equals 14 residues. Trimming took off 10 bases at V and 7 bases at J, with 22 bases between the two ends. Germline CDR1 ENHRY, CDR2 SYGVKD. The CDR3 DNA is TGTGCCAGTGCCCCTCACACGGGGGGCGCTGGCTACACCTTC. This translates into CASAPHTGGAGYTF.

The chain carries TRBV30 and TRBJ1-1; D gene uncertain. V shed 5 bases and J shed 4 bases, with 14 bases lying between them. The CDR3 runs 13 residues. Germline V gives CDR1 GTSNPN, CDR2 SVGIG (reference sequence). The CDR3 bases are TGTGCCTGGGAACAGTCTGTGGGCACTGAAGCTTTCTTT. The encoded protein is CAWEQSVGTEAFF.

By share of the sample, this clone is medium-sized. This CDR3 is CASSQVGALGTEAFF. As DNA, the CDR3 is TGTGCCAGCAGCCAAGTGGGAGCCCTGGGGACTGAAGCTTTCTTT. This chain connects TRBV14 to TRBJ1-1; D unclear. The V and J ends lost 1 base and 5 bases respectively, with 14 bases between them. CDR1 SGHDN and CDR2 FVKESK come from the germline V gene. The CDR3 is made up of 15 amino acids.

The V and J genes are TRBV7-2 and TRBJ1-5; D may be TRBD1 (5 bases). Germline CDR1 and CDR2: SGHTA and FQGNSA. Trimming cost V 1 base and J 0 bases, with 7 bases left between them. The length of the CDR3 is 15 residues. The chain's CDR3 is CASSLGGYSNQPQHF. DNA of the CDR3: TGTGCCAGCAGCTTAGGGGGCTATAGCAATCAGCCCCAGCATTTT.

The chain carries TRBV2 and TRBJ1-1; D is uncertain. V dropped 8 bases and J dropped 1 base, with 8 bases sitting between them. The germline CDR1 and CDR2 sequences are SNHLY and FYNNEI. The CDR3 is 12 amino acids. CDR3 nucleotide sequence: TGTGCCAGCGAATCAGAGAACACTGAAGCTTTCTTT. This codes for CASESENTEAFF. Complete variable domain (other parts from reference TRBV2 and TRBJ1-1): EPEVTQTPSHQVTQMGQEVILRCVPISNHLYFYWYRQILGQKVEFLVSFYNNEISEKSEIFDDQFSVERPDGSNFTLKIRSTKLEDSAMYFCASESENTEAFFGQGTRLTVV.

The chain joins TRBV9 to TRBJ2-2; D is possibly TRBD2 (7 bases). Germline-derived CDR1 and CDR2 are SGDLS and YYNGEE. There are 16 residues in the CDR3. Between the trimmed V and J ends, which lost 3 bases and 5 bases, there was a span of 17 bases. The CDR3 protein is CASSDPEGRGTGELFF. CDR3 DNA sequence: TGTGCCAGCAGCGACCCCGAGGGGAGGGGGACCGGGGAGCTGTTTTTT.

The chain employs TRBV29-1 and TRBJ2-7; 11 bases map to TRBD1. The CDR3 consists of 13 residues. V lost 7 bases to trimming and J lost 6 bases; unmatched junction nucleotides: 8. CDR1 and CDR2 from the germline V gene are SQVTM and ANQGSEA. The CDR3, as DNA: TGCAGCGCCGGAACCGGGACAGGGGGCGAGCAGTACTTC. The encoded protein is CSAGTGTGGEQYF.

The chain employs TRBV3-1 (or the pseudogene TRBV3-2) and TRBJ1-2; TRBD1 matches 10 bases. The CDR3 totals 16 residues. Germline V gene lookup returns CDR1 LGHDT and CDR2 YNNKEL (reference sequence). Trimming at V came to 1 base and at J to 8 bases, leaving 10 bases not matched to a gene. This CDR3 reads CASSQGLRDRGRGYTF. CDR3 coding DNA: TGTGCCAGCAGCCAAGGGCTCCGGGACAGGGGTCGGGGCTACACCTTC.

The rearrangement uses TRBV27 and TRBJ2-5, with no clear D. The CDR3 totals 13 residues. V lost 3 bases and J lost 4, with 9 bases in between. Germline V CDR1 and CDR2: MNHEY, SMNVEV (reference sequence). The DNA of the CDR3 is TGTGCCAGCAGTTTCTTCTTTGGAGAGACCCAGTACTTC. Residues: CASSFFFGETQYF.

The chain combines TRBV11-3 with TRBJ2-7; 8 nucleotides agree with TRBD1. Germline lookup yields CDR1 SGHNT and CDR2 YENEEA. There are 18 residues in the CDR3. V gave up 3 bases and J gave up 4 bases; unmatched junction bases: 17. The CDR3 sequence: CASSFPLGSGTGDYEQYF. The CDR3 DNA reads as TGTGCCAGCAGCTTCCCGCTTGGATCCGGGACAGGAGATTACGAGCAGTACTTC.

The chain's CDR3 is CASSQARVAGDTEAFF. The CDR3 DNA is TGCGCCAGCAGCCAAGCAAGGGTAGCCGGGGACACTGAAGCTTTCTTT. The gene calls are TRBV4-1 and TRBJ1-1; D remains unclear. Trimming removed 1 base at V and 3 bases at J, with 15 bases between. Per the germline V gene, CDR1 is MGHRA and CDR2 is YSYEKL. CDR3 size: 16 residues.

The rearrangement uses TRBV9 and TRBJ2-1; D remains ambiguous. Per the germline V gene, CDR1 is SGDLS and CDR2 is YYNGEE. V shed 7 bases and J shed 0 bases, with 11 bases lying between them. The length of the CDR3 is 14 residues. CDR3 coding DNA: TGTGCCAGCTCGAGGACGAGCTCCTACAATGAGCAGTTCTTC. Its translation: CASSRTSSYNEQFF.